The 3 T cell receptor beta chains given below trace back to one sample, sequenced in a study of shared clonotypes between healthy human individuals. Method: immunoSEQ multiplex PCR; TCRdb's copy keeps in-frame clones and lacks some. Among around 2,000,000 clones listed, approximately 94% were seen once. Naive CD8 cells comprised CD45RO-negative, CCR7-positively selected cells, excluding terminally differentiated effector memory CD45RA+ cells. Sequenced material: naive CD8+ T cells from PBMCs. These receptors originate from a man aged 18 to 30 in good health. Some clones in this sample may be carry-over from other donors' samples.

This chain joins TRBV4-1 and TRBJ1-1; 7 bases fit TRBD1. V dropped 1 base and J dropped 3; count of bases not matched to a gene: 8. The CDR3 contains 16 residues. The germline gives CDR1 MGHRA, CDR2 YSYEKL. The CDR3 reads CASSQGQGLSYTEAFF. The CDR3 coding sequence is TGCGCCAGCAGCCAAGGACAGGGCCTGTCCTACACTGAAGCTTTCTTT.

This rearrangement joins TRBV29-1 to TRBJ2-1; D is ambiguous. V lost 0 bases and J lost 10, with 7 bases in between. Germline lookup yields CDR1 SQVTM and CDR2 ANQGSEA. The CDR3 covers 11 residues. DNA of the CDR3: TGCAGCGTTGAAGATGGGCGGGAGCAGTTCTTC. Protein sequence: CSVEDGREQFF.

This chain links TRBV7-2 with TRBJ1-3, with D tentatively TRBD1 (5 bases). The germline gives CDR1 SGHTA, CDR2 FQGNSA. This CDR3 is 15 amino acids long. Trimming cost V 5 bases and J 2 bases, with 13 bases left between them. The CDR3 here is CASSPFWGAGNTIYF. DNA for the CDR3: TGTGCCAGCAGCCCGTTCTGGGGGGCTGGAAACACCATATATTTT.